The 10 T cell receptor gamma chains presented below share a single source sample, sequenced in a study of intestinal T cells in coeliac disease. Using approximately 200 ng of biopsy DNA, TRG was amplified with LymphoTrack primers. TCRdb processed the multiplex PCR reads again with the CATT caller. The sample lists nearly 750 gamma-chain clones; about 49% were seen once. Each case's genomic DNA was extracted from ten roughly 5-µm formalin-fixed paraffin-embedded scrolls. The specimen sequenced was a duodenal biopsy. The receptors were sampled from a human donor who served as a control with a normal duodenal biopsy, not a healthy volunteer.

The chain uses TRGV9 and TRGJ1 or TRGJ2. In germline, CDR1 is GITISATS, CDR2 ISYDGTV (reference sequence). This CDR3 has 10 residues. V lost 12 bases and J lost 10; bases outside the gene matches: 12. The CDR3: CALAPRKKLF. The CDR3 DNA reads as TGTGCCCTTGCCCCTCGGAAGAAACTCTTT.

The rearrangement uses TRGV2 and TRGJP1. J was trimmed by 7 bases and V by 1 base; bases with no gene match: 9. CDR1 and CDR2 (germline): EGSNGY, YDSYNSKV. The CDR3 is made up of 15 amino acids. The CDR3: CATWDGPRGGWFKIF. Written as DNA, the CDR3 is TGTGCCACCTGGGACGGCCCACGCGGTGGTTGGTTCAAGATATTT.

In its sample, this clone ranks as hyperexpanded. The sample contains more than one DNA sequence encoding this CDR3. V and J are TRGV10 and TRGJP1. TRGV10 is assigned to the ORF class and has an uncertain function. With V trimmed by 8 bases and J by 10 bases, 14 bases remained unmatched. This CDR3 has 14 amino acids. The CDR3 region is CAAWDYEDNWFKIF. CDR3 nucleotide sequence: TGTGCTGCGTGGGATTATGAGGATAATTGGTTCAAGATATTT.

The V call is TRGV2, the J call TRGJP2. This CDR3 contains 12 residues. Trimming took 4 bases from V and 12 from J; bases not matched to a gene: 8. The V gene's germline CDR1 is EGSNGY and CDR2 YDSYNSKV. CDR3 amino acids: CATWDVIGIKTF. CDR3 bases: TGTGCCACCTGGGATGTGATTGGGATCAAGACGTTT.

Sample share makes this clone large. CDR3 DNA sequence: TGTGCCACCTGGGACGGGCTTACCACTTTTCTCGATTGGATCAAGACGTTT. Translated, it gives CATWDGLTTFLDWIKTF. The chain joins TRGV2 to TRGJP2. The V gene's germline CDR1 is EGSNGY and CDR2 YDSYNSKV. With 0 bases clipped from V and 8 bases from J, the junction kept 15 bases outside the gene matches. The CDR3 loop spans 17 amino acids.

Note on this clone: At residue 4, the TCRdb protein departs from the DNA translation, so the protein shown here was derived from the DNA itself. The CDR3 bases are TGTGCCTGCCGGATTAACGATTATAAGAAACTCTTT. Protein: CACRINDYKKLF. The V gene is TRGV11, the J gene TRGJ1 or TRGJ2. TRGV11 is given ORF status, its function remaining uncertain. This CDR3 contains 12 residues.

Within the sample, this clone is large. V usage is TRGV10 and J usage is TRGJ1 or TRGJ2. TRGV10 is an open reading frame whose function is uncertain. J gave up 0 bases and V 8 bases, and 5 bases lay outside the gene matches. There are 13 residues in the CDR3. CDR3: CAAWGQNYYKKLF. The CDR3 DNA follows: TGTGCTGCGTGGGGCCAGAATTATTATAAGAAACTCTTT.

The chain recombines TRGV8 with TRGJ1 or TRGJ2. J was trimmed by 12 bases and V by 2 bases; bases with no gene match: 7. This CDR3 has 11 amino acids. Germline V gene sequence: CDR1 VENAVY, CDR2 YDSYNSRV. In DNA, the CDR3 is TGTGCCACCTGGGATACAAAAGGGAAACTCTTT. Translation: CATWDTKGKLF.

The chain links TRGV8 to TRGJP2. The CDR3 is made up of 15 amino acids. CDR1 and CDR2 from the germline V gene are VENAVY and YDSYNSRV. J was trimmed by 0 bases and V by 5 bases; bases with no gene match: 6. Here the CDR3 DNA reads TGTGCCACCTGGGGGAAACATAGTAGTGATTGGATCAAGACGTTT. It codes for CATWGKHSSDWIKTF.

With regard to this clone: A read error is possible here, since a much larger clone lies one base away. The CDR3 DNA reads as TGTGCCACCTGGGACCCAAGGGGCTATAAGAAACTCTTT. This translates into CATWDPRGYKKLF. The V gene is TRGV5, the J gene TRGJ1 or TRGJ2. The CDR3 extends over 13 amino acids. Germline CDR1 is VINAFY and CDR2 is YDVSNSKD. V gave up 3 bases and J gave up 7 bases; unmatched junction bases: 9.